This T cell receptor beta chain was profiled in a study of cytomegalovirus exposure and HLA in healthy donors. Of note for this clone: Its antigen is unidentified.

V gave up 5 bases and J gave up 0 bases, with 14 bases separating them. CDR3 length: 16 amino acids. Germline V gene lookup returns CDR1 SGHTA and CDR2 FQGNSA. Findings and limits, study-wide: What a later analysis reportedly showed was that an Asian-associated ancestry cluster had fewer N-insertions than the approximately 720-donor mean.

Primers for the PCR totalled 60 Vbeta and 13 Jbeta. Clones were sequenced by immunoSEQ multiplex PCR, and TCRdb holds only the in-frame ones, with some missing. The table records about 160,000 clones, about 75% of them present only once. The gene calls are TRBV7-2 and TRBJ2-1, with D perhaps matching TRBD2 (6 bases). The sequencing input was PBMCs. This clonotype was obtained from a female donor in good health and CMV-seronegative. CDR3 DNA sequence: TGTGCCAGCAGCCGGGGACTCGGGAGCTCCTACAATGAGCAGTTCTTC. Its protein is CASSRGLGSSYNEQFF.